What follows are 4 T cell receptor beta chains derived from one specimen sequenced in a study of blood T cell repertoires in COVID-19 (TCRdb year 2020). The method was the immunoSEQ multiplex PCR assay. TCRdb took this table from immuneACCESS and kept in-frame rearrangements with V and J called. Such tables lack part of the clones; where checked against another copy, unresolved V genes explain under half of the gap, and the rest is unexplained. In this sample the table shows 90,000 to 150,000 clones, 70% to 80% of which occur a single time. The ten largest make up roughly 8.6% of the sample. What was sequenced was peripheral blood. These receptors all stem from a human donor in a cohort sampled during active COVID-19.

This chain uses TRBV6-4 with TRBJ1-6; TRBD1 matches at 9 bases. Trimming removed 3 bases from V and 6 bases from J; junction bases left unmatched: 3. Germline values: CDR1 MRHNA, CDR2 SNTAGT. This CDR3 spans 15 amino acids. CDR3 bases: TGTGCCAGCAGTGAGGGACAGGGTACTAATTCACCCCTCCACTTT. Translation gives CASSEGQGTNSPLHF.

J is TRBJ1-1 and V is TRBV18; D is undetermined. The germline CDR1 and CDR2 sequences are KGHSH and LQKENI. The V gene lost 5 bases and the J gene lost 7 bases, with 17 bases spanning the gap. The CDR3 extends over 14 amino acids. CDR3 protein: CASSEGRAPLEAFF. The CDR3 DNA is TGTGCCAGCTCAGAGGGAAGGGCACCTCTTGAAGCTTTCTTT.

In its sample, this clone was seen a few times. The chain carries TRBV11-2 and TRBJ2-7; no clear D. The germline V gene encodes CDR1 SGHAT and CDR2 FQNNGV. Deletions cut 1 base from V and 2 bases from J, with 12 bases between. The CDR3 runs to 15 residues. The CDR3 spells CASSLGSGVTYEQYF. The CDR3 DNA reads TGTGCCAGCAGCTTAGGATCAGGTGTGACCTACGAGCAGTACTTC.

This chain uses TRBV7-9 with TRBJ1-2; the match to TRBD1 covers 9 bases. J lost 4 bases, V lost 5 bases, and 20 bases had no gene match. The CDR3 totals 19 residues. Germline V gene data show CDR1 as SEHNR and CDR2 as FQNEAQ (reference sequence). The CDR3 DNA is TGTGCCAGCAGCGACCCCCGGGGGACAGGGAGAGGAGGCGGCTATGGCTACACCTTC. Its translation: CASSDPRGTGRGGGYGYTF.